Listed here are 30 T cell receptor beta chains from one sample, sequenced in a study of T cell repertoires in cytomegalovirus infection (dated by TCRdb to about 2019). Sequenced on an Illumina HiSeq 1500. The public sequencing data were trimmed at Q25 with fastp and processed into clonotypes with MiXCR by TCRdb, which kept only in-frame beta chains. Rows matching on CDR3 protein sequence are summarized as one entry with the most common DNA and genes. This sample lists 200,000 to 300,000 distinct CDR3 sequences; approximately 9.1% were detected once. The ten largest clones take up about 15% of the sample. The specimen sequenced was PBMCs. The receptors here all came from a human donor in good health (CMV status not recorded). Some clones in this sample may be carry-over from other donors' samples.

This clonotype has a count of ten or more. The rearrangement uses TRBV7-2 and TRBJ2-7; 11 positions match TRBD2. V dropped 5 bases and J dropped 6; count of bases not matched to a gene: 9. The V gene's germline CDR1 is SGHTA and CDR2 FQGNSA. The CDR3 contains 15 residues. The CDR3 DNA reads TGTGCCAGCAGCCCCATTCCGGGACTAGCGGCCGAGCAGTACTTC. Translation gives CASSPIPGLAAEQYF. Full variable domain (remainder filled in from reference TRBV7-2 and TRBJ2-7): GAGVSQSPSNKVTEKGKDVELRCDPISGHTALYWYRQSLGQGLEFLIYFQGNSAPDKSGLPSDRFSAERTGGSVSTLTIQRTQQEDSAVYLCASSPIPGLAAEQYFGPGTRLTVT.

The chain combines TRBV2 with TRBJ2-3; TRBD1 agrees at 7 bases. Germline loops: CDR1 SNHLY, CDR2 FYNNEI. The CDR3 contains 16 residues. The V gene end was trimmed by 4 bases and the J gene end by 3 bases; junction bases not matched to a gene: 10. CDR3 region: CASSGLRGQRTDTQYF. The CDR3 DNA reads as TGTGCCAGCAGTGGATTAAGGGGGCAACGGACAGATACGCAGTATTTT.

The sample holds many counts of this clonotype. This chain joins TRBV7-2 and TRBJ2-1, with 8 nucleotides matching TRBD1. The CDR3 sequence is 14 residues long. J was trimmed by 7 bases and V by 5 bases; bases with no gene match: 7. The germline V gene encodes CDR1 SGHTA and CDR2 FQGNSA. The CDR3 sequence is CASSKGQGFNEQFF. CDR3 nucleotides: TGTGCCAGCAGCAAAGGACAGGGCTTTAATGAGCAGTTCTTC.

In this sample, this clonotype turned up many times. The CDR3 region is CASSPPKGLAVTGNTQYF. As DNA, the CDR3 is TGTGCCAGCAGCCCACCGAAAGGACTAGCGGTTACGGGAAATACGCAGTATTTT. The chain is built from TRBV7-2 and TRBJ2-3, with 10 bases identical to TRBD2. Losses at the gene ends were 5 bases for V and 7 bases for J; bases not matched to a gene: 18. CDR1 is SGHTA, CDR2 FQGNSA, per germline. This CDR3 is 18 amino acids long.

In this sample, this clonotype turned up many times. V and J are TRBV30 and TRBJ1-2, with D unclear. Trimming took 1 base from V and 6 from J, leaving 18 bases between them. Germline values: CDR1 GTSNPN, CDR2 SVGIG (reference sequence). This CDR3 contains 15 residues. The CDR3: CAWSAPGAGWDGYTF. In DNA, the CDR3 is TGTGCCTGGAGTGCCCCGGGAGCCGGTTGGGATGGCTACACCTTC.

This clonotype appeared a few times. This chain connects TRBV12-3 or TRBV12-4 to TRBJ2-3; no clear D gene. CDR3 length: 14 amino acids. Trimming cost V 6 bases and J 2 bases, with 12 bases left between them. The CDR3, as DNA: TGTGCCAGCAGCCCTAAACAGTACACAGATACGCAGTATTTT. Its protein product is CASSPKQYTDTQYF.

This chain connects TRBV15 to TRBJ1-1, with D unclear. V lost 0 bases and J 4 bases, leaving 9 bases between the germline ends. Germline lookup yields CDR1 LNHNV and CDR2 YYDKDF (reference sequence). The length of the CDR3 is 14 residues. The CDR3 DNA is TGTGCCACCAGCAGAGATCTGGGAGGCACTGAAGCTTTCTTT. As protein: CATSRDLGGTEAFF.

This clonotype was seen at least ten times. The gene calls are TRBV7-2 and TRBJ1-2, with TRBD1 matching over 7 bases. Unmatched junction bases numbered 3, after V lost 3 bases and J lost 5 bases. The CDR3 has 13 residues. Per the germline V gene, CDR1 is SGHTA and CDR2 is FQGNSA. CDR3 DNA: TGTGCCAGCAGCTTGACAGGGTGGTATGGCTACACCTTC. Its protein is CASSLTGWYGYTF.

This clonotype was detected ten times or more. The chain combines TRBV7-2 with TRBJ2-7, with D tentatively TRBD2 (5 bases). Trimming took off 4 bases at V and 6 bases at J, with 16 bases between the two ends. The CDR3 totals 14 residues. From germline, CDR1 is SGHTA and CDR2 FQGNSA. The CDR3 DNA is TGTGCCAGCAGCTCCGGACCCCGCGCGGGCGAGCAGTACTTC. Its translation: CASSSGPRAGEQYF.

This clonotype was found many times. V usage is TRBV7-9 and J usage is TRBJ1-2; D perhaps matches TRBD1 (6 bases). The CDR3 consists of 14 residues. V shed 2 bases and J shed 4 bases, with 11 bases lying between them. Germline V lookup: CDR1 SEHNR, CDR2 FQNEAQ (reference sequence). DNA of the CDR3: TGTGCCAGCAGCTTATCCGGACAGCGCTATGGCTACACCTTC. Residues: CASSLSGQRYGYTF.

The J gene is TRBJ2-1, the V gene TRBV20-1; no definite D call. The length of the CDR3 is 13 residues. Germline-derived CDR1 and CDR2 are DFQATT and SNEGSKA (reference sequence). The ends were cut back, 4 bases at V and 4 bases at J, with 11 bases in the middle. CDR3 DNA sequence: TGCAGTGCTAACCATTGGCGGTACAATGAGCAGTTCTTC. Its protein is CSANHWRYNEQFF.

This clonotype was detected ten times or more. J is TRBJ1-4 and V is TRBV28; 7 nucleotides align to TRBD1. Per the germline V gene, CDR1 is MDHEN and CDR2 is SYDVKM. The CDR3 runs to 15 residues. Germline trimming cut 2 bases from V and 2 bases from J; bases unmatched to any gene: 2. CDR3 bases: TGTGCCAGCAGTTTACAGGGGGTCACTAATGAAAAACTGTTTTTT. Encoded protein: CASSLQGVTNEKLFF.

The table lists this clonotype with a few counts. The chain is built from TRBV19 and TRBJ2-2; 9 bases align to TRBD2. The CDR3 has 17 amino acids. CDR1 LNHDA and CDR2 SQIVND come from the germline V gene (reference sequence). V dropped 7 bases and J dropped 4; count of bases not matched to a gene: 13. The DNA of the CDR3 is TGTGCCAGTACCGGCGGGGTAGCGGGGGCCACCACCGGGGAGCTGTTTTTT. It specifies CASTGGVAGATTGELFF.

This clonotype was observed many times. The rearrangement links TRBV10-2 to TRBJ2-7; perhaps TRBD2 as D (5 bases). The germline gives CDR1 WSHSY, CDR2 SAAADI. This CDR3 region has 14 residues. With 3 bases removed from V and 7 bases from J, the gap between germline ends came to 16 bases. The DNA for the CDR3 is TGCGCCAGCAGTGACCCTAGCCCCTCCGGGGAGCAGTACTTC. It encodes CASSDPSPSGEQYF.

Ten or more counts support this clonotype. The chain uses TRBV7-2 and TRBJ2-2, with D unclear. CDR1 and CDR2 from the germline V gene are SGHTA and FQGNSA. The CDR3 spans 15 residues. The ends were cut back, 0 bases at V and 2 bases at J, with 7 bases in the middle. The CDR3 DNA is TGTGCCAGCAGCTTAGCACTTGTTAACACCGGGGAGCTGTTTTTT. It codes for CASSLALVNTGELFF.

This sequence joins TRBV29-1 and TRBJ2-1; a weak D match, TRBD1 (5 bases). Germline V gives CDR1 SQVTM, CDR2 ANQGSEA. This CDR3 is built from 12 residues. Trimming left V 3 bases short and J 8 bases short, with 11 bases between. The CDR3 sequence is CSVEAQGDEQFF. The CDR3 coding sequence is TGCAGCGTTGAGGCCCAGGGCGATGAGCAGTTCTTC.

This clonotype occurred many times. The V and J genes are TRBV27 and TRBJ2-3; possibly TRBD1 or TRBD2 for D (6 bases each). CDR1 is MNHEY and CDR2 is SMNVEV in the germline V gene (reference sequence). V was trimmed by 0 bases and J by 10 bases, leaving 14 bases between them. The CDR3 length is 14 residues. CDR3 in DNA: TGTGCCAGCAGTTTATCGTTGAATAGGGGGGCGCAGTATTTT. The encoded protein is CASSLSLNRGAQYF.

The chain links TRBV20-1 to TRBJ2-3; 10 bases map to TRBD1. This CDR3 spans 16 amino acids. Per germline, CDR1 DFQATT and CDR2 SNEGSKA (reference sequence). J was trimmed by 3 bases and V by 0 bases; bases with no gene match: 6. The DNA for the CDR3 is TGCAGTGCTAGAGATCTGGGGACAGGGGAAACAGATACGCAGTATTTT. Translating it yields CSARDLGTGETDTQYF.

This clonotype showed up many times. CDR3 region: CASSLGQGGTQYF. The CDR3 nucleotides are TGTGCCAGCAGCCTGGGACAGGGAGGTACGCAGTATTTT. The rearrangement uses TRBV7-6 and TRBJ2-3; 9 bases map to TRBD1. The V gene end was trimmed by 5 bases and the J gene end by 8 bases; junction bases not matched to a gene: 5. CDR3 length: 13 residues. Germline V gene data show CDR1 as SGHVS and CDR2 as FNYEAQ.

Many counts were recorded for this clonotype. The chain uses TRBV7-2 and TRBJ2-7; 12 bases agree with TRBD2. Trimming took 6 bases from V and 5 from J; bases not matched to a gene: 8. Germline CDR1 and CDR2: SGHTA and FQGNSA. CDR3 length: 15 residues. Written as DNA, the CDR3 is TGTGCCAGCAGTCCTGGGCTAGCGGGAGGGAACGAGCAGTACTTC. Translating gives CASSPGLAGGNEQYF.

This chain links TRBV18 with TRBJ2-5, with D tentatively TRBD1 (5 bases). Germline CDR1 and CDR2: KGHSH and LQKENI. The V gene lost 3 bases and the J gene lost 2 bases, with 19 bases spanning the gap. The CDR3 is 17 amino acids. The CDR3 loop is CASSPRQMDETQETQYF. DNA for the CDR3: TGTGCCAGCTCACCGAGACAGATGGACGAAACTCAAGAGACCCAGTACTTC.

Only a few counts were recorded for this clonotype. The CDR3 spells CSAHTGDLQETQYF. The CDR3 DNA reads TGCAGTGCTCATACAGGGGATCTGCAAGAGACCCAGTACTTC. This rearrangement joins TRBV20-1 to TRBJ2-5, with TRBD1 identical over 7 bases. V lost 5 bases and J lost 2; bases outside the gene matches: 8. This CDR3 region has 14 residues. In germline, CDR1 is DFQATT, CDR2 SNEGSKA (reference sequence).

This clonotype came up many times. The gene calls are TRBV12-3 or TRBV12-4 and TRBJ1-1; D call uncertain. The CDR3 loop spans 14 amino acids. V was clipped by 0 bases and J by 2 bases, with 7 bases between them. CDR3 amino acids: CASSLARGNTEAFF. CDR3 sequence (DNA): TGTGCCAGCAGTTTAGCGCGAGGAAACACTGAAGCTTTCTTT.

This clonotype came up many times. The chain recombines TRBV7-2 with TRBJ1-4; D gene uncertain. Trimming cost V 1 base and J 3 bases, with 9 bases left between them. CDR1 is SGHTA, CDR2 FQGNSA, per germline. CDR3 length: 15 amino acids. The CDR3 sequence is CASSLDSFPNEKLFF. In DNA, the CDR3 is TGTGCCAGCAGCTTAGATTCTTTTCCTAATGAAAAACTGTTTTTT.

In this sample, this clonotype turned up many times. The chain is built from TRBV7-2 and TRBJ2-3; 10 bases are a match to TRBD2. CDR1 and CDR2 (germline): SGHTA, FQGNSA. V trimming: 0 bases; J trimming: 2 bases; junction bases outside the gene matches: 5. The CDR3 extends over 17 amino acids. CDR3 sequence reads: CASSLAHLAGVTDTQYF. The CDR3, as DNA: TGTGCCAGCAGCTTAGCTCATCTAGCGGGGGTCACAGATACGCAGTATTTT.

This clonotype was seen ten or more times. The chain joins TRBV7-8 to TRBJ2-2; tentatively, D is TRBD1 or TRBD2 (5 bases each). The germline V gene has CDR1 SGHVS and CDR2 FQNEAQ. This CDR3 region has 14 residues. V was shortened by 6 bases and J by 4 bases, with 12 bases between the two germline ends. The CDR3 region has the DNA TGTGCCAGCAGGTTGTCCGGGGCCACCGGGGAGCTGTTTTTT. This gives the protein CASRLSGATGELFF. Drawing the rest from reference TRBV7-8 and TRBJ2-2, the complete variable domain is GAGVSQSPRYKVAKRGQDVALRCDPISGHVSLFWYQQALGQGPEFLTYFQNEAQLDKSGLPSDRFFAERPEGSVSTLKIQRTQQEDSAVYLCASRLSGATGELFFGEGSRLTVL.

In this sample, this clonotype turned up a few times. For the CDR3, the DNA is TGTGCCAGCAGTAGCTCCGGGACAGCAGCCTACGAGCAGTACTTC. Protein: CASSSSGTAAYEQYF. The chain carries TRBV6-2 or TRBV6-3 and TRBJ2-7; 7 nucleotides agree with TRBD1. After removal of 5 bases from V and 2 bases from J, the junction contained 9 bases not matched to a gene. Germline lookup yields CDR1 MNHEY and CDR2 SVGEGT. CDR3 length: 15 amino acids.

This clonotype was seen many times. The rearrangement links TRBV7-2 to TRBJ2-3; 8 nucleotides match TRBD1. This CDR3 has 16 amino acids. V lost 1 base and J lost 4; bases outside the gene matches: 7. CDR1 is SGHTA and CDR2 is FQGNSA in the germline V gene. The CDR3 coding sequence is TGTGCCAGCAGCTTAGGATCAGGGGGCCTAGCAGATACGCAGTATTTT. This translates into CASSLGSGGLADTQYF. Full variable domain (missing parts from reference TRBV7-2 and TRBJ2-3): GAGVSQSPSNKVTEKGKDVELRCDPISGHTALYWYRQSLGQGLEFLIYFQGNSAPDKSGLPSDRFSAERTGGSVSTLTIQRTQQEDSAVYLCASSLGSGGLADTQYFGPGTRLTVL.

This chain connects TRBV28 to TRBJ2-4; D might be TRBD2 (5 bases). This CDR3 is built from 16 residues. Germline V gives CDR1 MDHEN, CDR2 SYDVKM. V lost 7 bases, J lost 0 bases, and 16 bases lay in between. CDR3 bases: TGTGCCAGCAACCCCGGGGTAGGCTTAGCCAAAAACATTCAGTACTTC. Protein product: CASNPGVGLAKNIQYF.

This clonotype was observed at least ten times. This rearrangement joins TRBV15 to TRBJ2-3, with 7 bases fitting TRBD2. The CDR3 runs 17 residues. In germline, CDR1 is LNHNV, CDR2 YYDKDF (reference sequence). After removal of 5 bases from V and 2 bases from J, the junction contained 13 bases not matched to a gene. The chain's CDR3 is CATSGGDSTTYTDTQYF. The CDR3 DNA is TGTGCCACCAGCGGGGGGGACTCCACAACTTACACAGATACGCAGTATTTT.